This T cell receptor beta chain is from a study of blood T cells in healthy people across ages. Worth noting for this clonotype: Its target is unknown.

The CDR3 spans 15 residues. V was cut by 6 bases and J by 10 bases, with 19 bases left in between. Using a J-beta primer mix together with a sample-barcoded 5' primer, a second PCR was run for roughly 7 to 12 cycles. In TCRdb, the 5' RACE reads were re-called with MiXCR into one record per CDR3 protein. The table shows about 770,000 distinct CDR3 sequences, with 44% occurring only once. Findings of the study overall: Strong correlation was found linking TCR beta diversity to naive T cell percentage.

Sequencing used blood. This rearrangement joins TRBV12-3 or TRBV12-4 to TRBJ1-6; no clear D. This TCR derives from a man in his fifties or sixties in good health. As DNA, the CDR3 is TGTGCCAGCAGCCCTAACCGGGCCGGATTATCACCCCTCCACTTT. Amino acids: CASSPNRAGLSPLHF.